This T cell receptor beta chain comes out of a study of OX40 agonist ivuxolimab in advanced cancers. Study details: Patients' therapy was ivuxolimab, an antibody that acts as an agonist of OX40 (CD134). Having had anti-PD-1, anti-PD-L1 or anti-CTLA-4 therapy before was allowed, and approximately 40% had some. Three partial responders included one hepatocellular carcinoma patient and two cutaneous melanoma patients.

General study findings and limits: Doses of 0.1 to 3.0 mg/kg were accompanied by clonal expansion of CD4+ and CD8+ blood T cells by week 6.

Worth noting for this clone: Its specificity is unknown.

Data came from immunoSEQ multiplex PCR; TCRdb stores just in-frame clones and leaves some out. The data show tens of thousands of clones, approximately 83% seen once. Germline V lookup: CDR1 DFQATT, CDR2 SNEGSKA (reference sequence). The CDR3 contains 11 residues. With 3 bases removed from V and 5 bases from J, the gap between germline ends came to 7 bases. This clonotype was sampled from an adult with an advanced solid tumor such as melanoma, head and neck, liver or kidney cancer. The rearrangement joins TRBV20-1 to TRBJ1-1; D unresolved. Sequenced here: CD4+ or CD8+ T cells sorted from blood, sampled in a trial of the OX40 agonist ivuxolimab. CDR3 bases: TGCAGTGCTAGTCTAACAACTGAAGCTTTCTTT. The encoded protein is CSASLTTEAFF.